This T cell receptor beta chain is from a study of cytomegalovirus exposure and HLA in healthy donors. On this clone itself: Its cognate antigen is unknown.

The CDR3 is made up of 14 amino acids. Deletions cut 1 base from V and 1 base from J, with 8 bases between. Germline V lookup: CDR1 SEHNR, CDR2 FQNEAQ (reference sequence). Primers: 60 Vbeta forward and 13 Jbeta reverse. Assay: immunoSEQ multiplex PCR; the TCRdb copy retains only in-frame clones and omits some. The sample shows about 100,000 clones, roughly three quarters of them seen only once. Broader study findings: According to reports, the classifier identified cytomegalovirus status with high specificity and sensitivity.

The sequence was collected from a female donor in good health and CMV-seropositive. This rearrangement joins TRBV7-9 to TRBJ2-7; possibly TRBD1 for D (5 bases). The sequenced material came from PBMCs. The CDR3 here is CASSLGAGSYEQYF. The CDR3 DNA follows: TGTGCCAGCAGCTTAGGGGCAGGGTCCTACGAGCAGTACTTC.